This T cell receptor (beta chain) was retrieved from a study of T cell responses to AZD1222 COVID-19 vaccine. A word on this clone: What it binds is not known.

Study findings and constraints: A mostly white British donor set with more females was recruited, and clonal diversity was possibly underestimated. Vaccine-related CD4 TCRs covered spike, predominating at 160-218 and 743-854.

J lost 5 bases, V lost 0 bases, and 6 bases had no gene match. Germline CDR1 WSHSY, CDR2 SAAADI. The CDR3 extends over 15 amino acids. Sequencing was performed with immunoSEQ multiplex PCR; in TCRdb, only in-frame clones are kept and a portion is missing. This table holds 67,000 or so clones, 84% found once. Here the sequenced sample was peripheral blood, taken on day 0 of AZD1222 vaccination. This sequence was found in an adult in good health. This chain uses TRBV10-2 with TRBJ2-5, with 7 bases that match TRBD1. The CDR3 DNA reads TGCGCCAGCAGTGAGTCGAGCGCAGGGGGTGAGACCCAGTACTTC. Protein product: CASSESSAGGETQYF.